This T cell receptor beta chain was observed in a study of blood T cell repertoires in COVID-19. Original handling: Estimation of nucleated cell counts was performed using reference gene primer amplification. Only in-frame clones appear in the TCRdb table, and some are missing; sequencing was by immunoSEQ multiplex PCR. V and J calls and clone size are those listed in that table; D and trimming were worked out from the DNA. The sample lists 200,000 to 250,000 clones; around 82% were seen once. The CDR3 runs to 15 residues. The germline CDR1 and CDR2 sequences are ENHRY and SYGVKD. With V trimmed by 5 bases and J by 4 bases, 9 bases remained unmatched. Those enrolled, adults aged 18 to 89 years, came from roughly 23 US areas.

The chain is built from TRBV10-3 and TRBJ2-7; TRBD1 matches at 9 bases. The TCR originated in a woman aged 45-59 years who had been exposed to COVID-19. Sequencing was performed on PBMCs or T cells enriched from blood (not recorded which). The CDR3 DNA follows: TGTGCCATCAGTAGCCCGACAGGGGGGAGGTACGAGCAGTACTTC. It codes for CAISSPTGGRYEQYF.